These 27 T cell receptor beta chains came from one sample sequenced in a study of blood T cell repertoires in COVID-19. Some clones are missing from TCRdb's copy, which holds only in-frame ones; the method was immunoSEQ multiplex PCR. The table has a few hundred thousand clones, about 89% seen once. Specimen: PBMCs or T cells enriched from blood (not recorded which). These receptors all stem from a human donor in a cohort exposed to, infected with or recovered from COVID-19 (not recorded which). The donor label of this sample is uncertain.

V and J are TRBV5-4 and TRBJ2-3, with D maybe TRBD2 (6 bases). V lost 4 bases, J lost 1 base, and 13 bases lay in between. In germline, CDR1 is SGHNT, CDR2 YYREEE (reference sequence). This CDR3 comprises 15 residues. The DNA for the CDR3 is TGTGCCAGCAGCCTGCCGGGACTTCGCACAGATACGCAGTATTTT. Encoded protein: CASSLPGLRTDTQYF. The full variable domain, completed using reference TRBV5-4 and TRBJ2-3, is ETGVTQSPTHLIKTRGQQVTLRCSSQSGHNTVSWYQQALGQGPQFIFQYYREEENGRGNFPPRFSGLQFPNYSSELNVNALELDDSALYLCASSLPGLRTDTQYFGPGTRLTVL.

This chain connects TRBV30 to TRBJ1-1; D not certain. Trimming cost V 8 bases and J 3 bases, with 22 bases left between them. CDR3 length: 15 amino acids. The V gene's germline CDR1 is GTSNPN and CDR2 SVGIG (reference sequence). The CDR3 sequence: CALRPSGPRYTEAFF. Written as DNA, the CDR3 is TGTGCCCTACGGCCGTCCGGCCCGAGGTACACTGAAGCTTTCTTT.

The chain uses TRBV13 and TRBJ1-1; 8 nucleotides align to TRBD1. The CDR3 covers 18 residues. CDR1 and CDR2 (germline): PRHDT, FYEKMQ (reference sequence). J lost 0 bases, V lost 4 bases, and 13 bases had no gene match. This CDR3 reads CASSSLQGEWGMNTEAFF. The CDR3, as DNA: TGTGCCAGCAGCTCCCTACAGGGGGAATGGGGCATGAACACTGAAGCTTTCTTT.

J is TRBJ1-5 and V is TRBV6-2 or TRBV6-3, with D unclear. V lost 0 bases and J lost 7, with 4 bases in between. The CDR3 consists of 12 residues. Germline CDR1 reads MNHEY; CDR2 reads SVGEGT. The CDR3 nucleotides are TGTGCCAGCAGTTACTCGGCCCAGCCCCAGCATTTT. As protein: CASSYSAQPQHF.

This clone was detected a few times. V is TRBV7-9 and J is TRBJ1-1; a weak D match, TRBD1 (5 bases). Germline V gene data show CDR1 as SEHNR and CDR2 as FQNEAQ (reference sequence). V lost 5 bases and J lost 1, with 11 bases in between. The CDR3 contains 14 residues. The CDR3, as DNA: TGTGCCAGCAGCCCCCCCGGACAGAACACTGAAGCTTTCTTT. Its translation is CASSPPGQNTEAFF.

The rearrangement uses TRBV21-1 and TRBJ1-1. TRBV21-1 is marked as a pseudogene. The CDR3 runs to 15 residues. CDR3 protein: CASSKMGGPVAEAFF. The CDR3 DNA is TGTGCCAGCAGCAAAATGGGGGGGCCCGTGGCTGAAGCTTTCTTT.

The chain couples TRBV2 to TRBJ1-5; tentatively, D is TRBD1 (6 bases). The V end was cut by 6 bases, the J end by 2 bases, with 14 bases between. Looked up from germline, CDR1 is SNHLY and CDR2 is FYNNEI. This CDR3 is 15 amino acids long. In nucleotides, the CDR3 is TGTGCCAGCAGCTACAGGGAGGGAGGCAATCAGCCCCAGCATTTT. Protein: CASSYREGGNQPQHF.

The chain is built from TRBV5-1 and TRBJ2-7, with D possibly being TRBD2 (5 bases). V lost 2 bases and J 5 bases, leaving 17 bases between the germline ends. This CDR3 is 15 amino acids long. The V gene's germline CDR1 is SGHRS and CDR2 YFSETQ. CDR3 nucleotide sequence: TGCGCCAGCAGCTTTACGGGTAGGAAAGCGGACGAGCAGTACTTC. Its translation is CASSFTGRKADEQYF.

This rearrangement joins TRBV7-9 to TRBJ1-4; D is ambiguous. The CDR3 runs 14 residues. Germline V gene sequence: CDR1 SEHNR, CDR2 FQNEAQ (reference sequence). V lost 4 bases, J lost 7 bases, and 13 bases lay in between. Written as DNA, the CDR3 is TGTGCCAGCAGCTCCACGGGTTCTAGTGAAAAACTGTTTTTT. Residues: CASSSTGSSEKLFF.

The rearrangement links TRBV24-1 to TRBJ1-1; maybe TRBD1 (6 bases). V dropped 5 bases and J dropped 0 bases, with 12 bases sitting between them. The CDR3 covers 15 residues. Germline V lookup: CDR1 KGHDR, CDR2 SFDVKD. The CDR3 DNA reads TGTGCCACCAGTGCAAACAGGGAGATGAACACTGAAGCTTTCTTT. Protein product: CATSANREMNTEAFF.

The V and J genes are TRBV5-1 and TRBJ2-1; 9 bases align to TRBD2. Germline V gene data show CDR1 as SGHRS and CDR2 as YFSETQ. The CDR3 contains 16 residues. Germline trimming cut 0 bases from V and 3 bases from J; bases unmatched to any gene: 4. The CDR3 region has the DNA TGCGCCAGCAGCTTGGTTATTAGCGGGGGCTACAATGAGCAGTTCTTC. Its translation: CASSLVISGGYNEQFF.

V gene TRBV6-6 combines with J gene TRBJ1-4; D is unresolved. From germline, CDR1 is MNHNY and CDR2 SVGAGI (reference sequence). The CDR3 consists of 13 residues. The ends were cut back, 6 bases at V and 8 bases at J, with 13 bases in the middle. The chain's CDR3 is CASRTRGEEKLFF. The CDR3, as DNA: TGTGCCAGCAGGACTCGGGGAGAAGAAAAACTGTTTTTT.

The genes are TRBV10-3 and TRBJ1-5, with D unresolved. Looked up from germline, CDR1 is ENHRY and CDR2 is SYGVKD. Trimming stripped 0 bases from V and 10 bases from J, with 7 bases between. The CDR3 runs to 12 residues. The DNA for the CDR3 is TGTGCCATCAGTGAGTCTCCCAGTCCCCAGCATTTT. Its translation is CAISESPSPQHF.

For this clone: The sample carries other DNA sequences with the same CDR3. The chain recombines TRBV3-1 (or the pseudogene TRBV3-2) with TRBJ2-7; D perhaps matches TRBD1 (6 bases). The V and J ends lost 5 bases and 4 bases respectively, with 15 bases between them. The germline V gene has CDR1 LGHDT and CDR2 YNNKEL (reference sequence). CDR3 length: 14 amino acids. CDR3 in DNA: TGTGCCAGCAGCTTAGGCCAGGGGCCGTACGAGCAGTACTTC. Its protein is CASSLGQGPYEQYF.

This clone was found many times. This chain joins TRBV7-9 and TRBJ1-2, with a tentative D call TRBD1 (6 bases). The CDR3 sequence is 12 residues long. The V end lost 2 bases, the J end lost 8 bases, and 9 bases lay between the germline ends. The germline V gene encodes CDR1 SEHNR and CDR2 FQNEAQ (reference sequence). The CDR3 here is CASSLTGNGYTF. Here the CDR3 DNA reads TGTGCCAGCAGCTTAACAGGGAACGGCTACACCTTC.

This chain uses TRBV3-1 (or the pseudogene TRBV3-2) with TRBJ1-1; D is uncertain. Germline V gene sequence: CDR1 LGHDT, CDR2 YNNKEL (reference sequence). Trimming shortened V by 7 bases and J by 4 bases, and 19 bases separated the two germline ends. This CDR3 comprises 15 residues. CDR3 sequence: CASNKRPGLGTEAFF. The CDR3, as DNA: TGTGCCAGCAACAAAAGGCCAGGCTTGGGCACTGAAGCTTTCTTT.

The V and J genes are TRBV6-5 and TRBJ1-3; D not certain. V was trimmed by 5 bases and J by 0 bases, leaving 11 bases between them. The CDR3 totals 15 residues. Looked up from germline, CDR1 is MNHEY and CDR2 is SVGAGI. The CDR3 loop is CASSMGLASGNTIYF. The CDR3 nucleotides read TGTGCCAGCAGTATGGGCCTTGCCTCTGGAAACACCATATATTTT.

The gene calls are TRBV27 and TRBJ2-5; tentative D call: TRBD1 (5 bases). Germline V gene lookup returns CDR1 MNHEY and CDR2 SMNVEV (reference sequence). The CDR3 totals 14 residues. The V end was cut by 5 bases, the J end by 5 bases, with 15 bases between. DNA of the CDR3: TGTGCCAGCAGTAATCAGGGTGGAGAGGAGACCCAGTACTTC. Protein product: CASSNQGGEETQYF.

The chain recombines TRBV9 with TRBJ2-2; 12 positions match TRBD1. Germline CDR1 SGDLS, CDR2 YYNGEE. The V segment lost 0 bases and the J segment 4 bases; nucleotides outside the gene matches: 7. This CDR3 region has 18 residues. The CDR3 loop is CASSVARDRGLGTGELFF. In DNA form, the CDR3 reads TGTGCCAGCAGCGTAGCTAGGGACAGGGGGCTCGGCACCGGGGAGCTGTTTTTT.

This clone was seen a single time. The CDR3 reads CASRPTALNTEAFF. Here the CDR3 DNA reads TGTGCCAGCAGACCGACAGCATTGAACACTGAAGCTTTCTTT. The V and J genes are TRBV2 and TRBJ1-1; tentatively, D is TRBD1 (5 bases). V lost 6 bases and J lost 0, with 11 bases in between. Germline CDR1 reads SNHLY; CDR2 reads FYNNEI. CDR3 size: 14 residues.

CDR3 bases: TGCGCCAGCAGCCAAGGGACAGGAAACAATGAAAAACTGTTTTTT. Translating it yields CASSQGTGNNEKLFF. The rearrangement joins TRBV4-1 to TRBJ1-4; 7 nucleotides match TRBD1. V lost 1 base to trimming and J lost 5 bases; unmatched junction nucleotides: 4. The CDR3 runs 15 residues. Per germline, CDR1 MGHRA and CDR2 YSYEKL.

This clone was counted once. The rearrangement joins TRBV7-2 to TRBJ2-7, with 8 bases that match TRBD2. Per germline, CDR1 SGHTA and CDR2 FQGNSA. J was trimmed by 2 bases and V by 0 bases; bases with no gene match: 6. This CDR3 comprises 16 residues. CDR3: CASSLAPAGGTYEQYF. The CDR3 nucleotides are TGTGCCAGCAGCTTAGCCCCGGCGGGGGGTACCTACGAGCAGTACTTC. The whole variable domain, remainder taken from reference TRBV7-2 and TRBJ2-7, is GAGVSQSPSNKVTEKGKDVELRCDPISGHTALYWYRQSLGQGLEFLIYFQGNSAPDKSGLPSDRFSAERTGGSVSTLTIQRTQQEDSAVYLCASSLAPAGGTYEQYFGPGTRLTVT.

The chain uses TRBV11-2 and TRBJ1-1; a weak D match, TRBD1 (6 bases). Germline V lookup: CDR1 SGHAT, CDR2 FQNNGV. Trimming cost V 2 bases and J 3 bases, with 7 bases left between them. This CDR3 is built from 13 residues. CDR3: CASSLSGDTEAFF. In nucleotides, the CDR3 is TGTGCCAGCAGCTTATCAGGGGACACTGAAGCTTTCTTT. The variable domain in full, completed from reference TRBV11-2 and TRBJ1-1, reads EAGVAQSPRYKIIEKRQSVAFWCNPISGHATLYWYQQILGQGPKLLIQFQNNGVVDDSQLPKDRFSAERLKGVDSTLKIQPAKLEDSAVYLCASSLSGDTEAFFGQGTRLTVV.

The J gene is TRBJ1-5, the V gene TRBV9, with 7 bases that match TRBD1. Unmatched junction bases numbered 4, after V lost 4 bases and J lost 0 bases. Looked up from germline, CDR1 is SGDLS and CDR2 is YYNGEE. This CDR3 comprises 15 residues. CDR3 protein: CASSSGQTSNQPQHF. In nucleotides, the CDR3 is TGTGCCAGCAGCTCGGGACAGACTAGCAATCAGCCCCAGCATTTT.

This sequence joins TRBV27 and TRBJ1-3; no clear D gene. This CDR3 region has 14 residues. The V gene lost 0 bases and the J gene lost 4 bases, with 7 bases spanning the gap. Germline loops: CDR1 MNHEY, CDR2 SMNVEV (reference sequence). Here the CDR3 reads CASSLSTRGNTIYF. CDR3 nucleotide sequence: TGTGCCAGCAGTTTATCGACGCGGGGAAACACCATATATTTT.

The chain links TRBV4-3 to TRBJ1-2; no reliable D call. Germline CDR1 reads LGHNA; CDR2 reads YSLEER. Trimming cost V 2 bases and J 5 bases, with 15 bases left between them. This CDR3 has 15 residues. The CDR3 loop reads CASSQSRDFLYGYTF. The DNA for the CDR3 is TGCGCCAGCAGCCAATCTAGAGATTTTCTATATGGCTACACCTTC.

This chain joins TRBV6-5 and TRBJ1-1, with D maybe TRBD1 (6 bases). V was trimmed by 1 base and J by 6 bases, leaving 12 bases between them. The CDR3 contains 14 residues. Germline V gene lookup returns CDR1 MNHEY and CDR2 SVGAGI. The CDR3 sequence: CASSYLGGQSEAFF. As DNA, the CDR3 is TGTGCCAGCAGTTACTTGGGGGGGCAATCTGAAGCTTTCTTT.